One and the same sample provided the 15 T cell receptor beta chains below, sequenced in a study of shared clonotypes between healthy human individuals. The method was immunoSEQ multiplex PCR; TCRdb's version includes in-frame clones alone and lacks a portion of them. The repertoire holds under 750,000 clones, with around 77% as singletons. Sequencing was carried out using memory CD4+ T cells sorted from blood. This sample's subset: CD45RA-negative fraction. The origin of the receptors is a woman aged 25 to 39 in good health.

This clone was counted a single time. J is TRBJ2-1 and V is TRBV2; maybe TRBD2 (6 bases). Germline V gene lookup returns CDR1 SNHLY and CDR2 FYNNEI. Trimming removed 0 bases at V and 9 bases at J, with 9 bases between. This CDR3 has 13 amino acids. The CDR3 is CASSEAGRGEQFF. CDR3 sequence (DNA): TGTGCCAGCAGTGAAGCGGGGCGGGGTGAGCAGTTCTTC.

Only one count was recorded for this clone. This rearrangement joins TRBV7-6 to TRBJ1-5, with 12 bases aligning to TRBD1. CDR3 length equals 17 residues. The junction had 12 bases not matched to a gene; V was cut back by 5 bases and J by 7 bases. The germline CDR1 and CDR2 sequences are SGHVS and FNYEAQ. CDR3 in DNA: TGTGCCAGCAGCCCTGCCGGTGGGACAGGGGGCCAACAGCCCCAGCATTTT. As protein: CASSPAGGTGGQQPQHF.

The sample holds a few counts of this clone. The chain is built from TRBV18 and TRBJ2-1; D gene unclear. Germline V gene sequence: CDR1 KGHSH, CDR2 LQKENI. Trimming shortened V by 5 bases and J by 1 base, and 12 bases separated the two germline ends. The CDR3 extends over 15 amino acids. The CDR3 loop is CASSFGVGSYNEQFF. The CDR3 DNA follows: TGTGCCAGCTCATTCGGTGTTGGATCCTACAATGAGCAGTTCTTC.

The chain recombines TRBV7-9 with TRBJ1-2, with D hard to call. V was clipped by 4 bases and J by 7 bases, with 10 bases between them. The CDR3 covers 12 residues. The germline V gene has CDR1 SEHNR and CDR2 FQNEAQ (reference sequence). This CDR3 reads CASSSSDRGYTF. The DNA for the CDR3 is TGTGCCAGCAGCTCGTCGGACCGTGGCTACACCTTC. Full variable domain (rest looked up from reference TRBV7-9 and TRBJ1-2): DTGVSQNPRHKITKRGQNVTFRCDPISEHNRLYWYRQTLGQGPEFLTYFQNEAQLEKSRLLSDRFSAERPKGSFSTLEIQRTEQGDSAMYLCASSSSDRGYTFGSGTRLTVV.

This clone was detected a few times. The chain is built from TRBV5-1 and TRBJ2-5, with 9 bases lining up with TRBD1. Germline CDR1 SGHRS, CDR2 YFSETQ. With 5 bases clipped from V and 5 bases from J, the junction kept 13 bases outside the gene matches. This CDR3 region has 16 residues. The CDR3 region has the DNA TGCGCCAGCAGGCTCCCGGGACAGGGAGAGGGTGAGACCCAGTACTTC. Its protein product is CASRLPGQGEGETQYF.

V gene TRBV28 combines with J gene TRBJ2-2, with a possible D match to TRBD2 (5 bases). This CDR3 comprises 16 residues. Germline lookup yields CDR1 MDHEN and CDR2 SYDVKM. The V end lost 6 bases, the J end lost 0 bases, and 14 bases lay between the germline ends. The CDR3 reads CASRTGAESNTGELFF. The DNA for the CDR3 is TGTGCCAGCAGGACCGGAGCGGAGTCGAACACCGGGGAGCTGTTTTTT.

This clone was seen ten or more times. The chain couples TRBV5-4 to TRBJ2-3; possibly TRBD2 for D (5 bases). Looked up from germline, CDR1 is SGHNT and CDR2 is YYREEE (reference sequence). Trimming took 5 bases from V and 1 from J, leaving 11 bases between them. The CDR3 runs to 14 residues. CDR3 nucleotide sequence: TGTGCCAGCAGACTGAGGGATGGCACAGATACGCAGTATTTT. It is translated as CASRLRDGTDTQYF.

This rearrangement joins TRBV28 to TRBJ2-1; TRBD1 might be the D (6 bases). V was clipped by 5 bases and J by 4 bases, with 9 bases between them. Germline values: CDR1 MDHEN, CDR2 SYDVKM. The CDR3 contains 13 residues. The CDR3 spells CASSLQGYNEQFF. CDR3 DNA sequence: TGTGCCAGCAGTCTACAGGGTTACAATGAGCAGTTCTTC.

Only one count was recorded for this clone. The V call is TRBV28, the J call TRBJ1-3; D is perhaps TRBD1 (5 bases). Trimming took off 10 bases at V and 3 bases at J, with 13 bases between the two ends. The germline CDR1 and CDR2 sequences are MDHEN and SYDVKM. The CDR3 is 13 amino acids. CDR3 sequence: CATARVNGNTIYF. For the CDR3, the DNA is TGTGCCACCGCCAGGGTTAATGGAAACACCATATATTTT.

This chain connects TRBV5-3 to TRBJ2-7; 9 bases are shared with TRBD2. TRBV5-3 is given ORF status, its function remaining uncertain. This CDR3 comprises 15 residues. V gave up 8 bases and J gave up 3 bases; unmatched junction bases: 12. The CDR3 DNA is TGTGCCAGTCGACCTTGGGAGCGGGAGGTCTACGAGCAGTACTTC. It yields the protein CASRPWEREVYEQYF.

The rearrangement links TRBV10-2 to TRBJ2-1; 14 bases line up with TRBD2. This CDR3 spans 19 amino acids. Germline CDR1 and CDR2: WSHSY and SAAADI. With V trimmed by 1 base and J by 5 bases, 10 bases remained unmatched. CDR3 protein: CASSEWSRPTSGRDNEQFF. The CDR3 DNA follows: TGCGCCAGCAGTGAGTGGAGTAGGCCGACTAGCGGGAGGGACAATGAGCAGTTCTTC.

The chain joins TRBV5-6 to TRBJ2-7; weak D call: TRBD1 (5 bases). CDR1 and CDR2 from the germline V gene are SGHDT and YYEEEE. Trimming took 4 bases from V and 2 from J, leaving 16 bases between them. The CDR3 is 15 residues long. In DNA form, the CDR3 reads TGTGCCAGCAGCAGCCGGACACGAATCACCTACGAGCAGTACTTC. Protein sequence: CASSSRTRITYEQYF.

The chain uses TRBV6-4 and TRBJ2-2; D may be TRBD2 (5 bases). CDR3 length: 14 residues. CDR1 and CDR2 (germline): MRHNA, SNTAGT. V lost 4 bases and J lost 5, with 11 bases in between. The DNA of the CDR3 is TGTGCCAGCAGTGCCCTCGGAGGAACCGGGGAGCTGTTTTTT. Protein sequence: CASSALGGTGELFF.

The V gene is TRBV6-1, the J gene TRBJ1-6, with 9 bases aligning to TRBD1. The CDR3 length is 14 residues. Trimming cost V 6 bases and J 14 bases; bases outside gene matches: 11. From germline, CDR1 is MNHNS and CDR2 SASEGT. As DNA, the CDR3 is TGTGCCAGCAGAAGGACAGGGGCGGACCTTTCCCTCCACTTT. Translated, it gives CASRRTGADLSLHF.

The V and J genes are TRBV5-4 and TRBJ2-4; 10 bases agree with TRBD2. The CDR3 spans 13 residues. V lost 4 bases and J lost 8; bases outside the gene matches: 3. CDR1 and CDR2 (germline): SGHNT, YYREEE (reference sequence). CDR3 protein: CASSLAGVDIQYF. The CDR3 coding sequence is TGTGCCAGCAGCCTAGCGGGAGTGGACATTCAGTACTTC. The whole variable domain, filled in from reference TRBV5-4 and TRBJ2-4, reads ETGVTQSPTHLIKTRGQQVTLRCSSQSGHNTVSWYQQALGQGPQFIFQYYREEENGRGNFPPRFSGLQFPNYSSELNVNALELDDSALYLCASSLAGVDIQYFGAGTRLSVL.